This TCR beta chain came from a study of post-analysis software for immune sequencing data. Points from the study as a whole: TRBV5-6, TRBV5-1 and TRBV20-1 belonged to a set of a few TRBV segments that were more frequent in patients than controls.

On this clonotype: Its antigen is unknown.

Unique molecular identifiers featured in each of the TCR beta cDNA libraries. MiXCR was run by TCRdb on the PCR reads, yielding one entry per CDR3 protein. The data contain 700,000 to 900,000 distinct CDR3 sequences, roughly 46% of them singletons. CDR1 and CDR2 from the germline V gene are ENHRY and SYGVKD. The CDR3 extends over 13 amino acids. This TCR was sampled from a girl aged 10 to 17 with multiple sclerosis. The chain joins TRBV10-3 to TRBJ2-5; D remains ambiguous. The assigned J gene may be wrong: the sequence end matches TRBJ2-7 better. The sequencing sample was made of blood. Here the CDR3 DNA reads TGTGCCACCAGCCGGGCTTGGGTCGACGAGCAGTACTTC. It translates to CATSRAWVDEQYF.